This T cell receptor beta chain was retrieved from a study of vaccination and CD4 T cells after COVID-19. Sequencing of cultured CD4+ T cell DNA used the Oncomine TCR Beta short-read assay. TCRdb called the PCR reads again in MiXCR, with one record for every CDR3 protein. Of fewer than 20,000 distinct CDR3 sequences listed, around 58% were seen once; the top ten hold roughly a tenth. Concerning this clonotype: What it recognizes is unknown.

Germline V gene data show CDR1 as LNHDA and CDR2 as SQIVND (reference sequence). V was pared by 7 bases and J by 1 base, with 3 bases of the junction left unmatched. The CDR3 totals 14 residues. As to treatment: roughly ten-day PBMC culture with coronavirus spike peptide pools or control peptides (ViraFEST assay). This rearrangement joins TRBV19 to TRBJ2-3; TRBD1 agrees at 9 bases. The sample was CD4+ T cells from blood, cultured in vitro. This TCR was sampled from a human donor who had recovered from COVID-19. CDR3 amino acids: CASNTGGGTDTQYF. The CDR3 DNA reads TGTGCCAGTAATACAGGGGGCGGCACAGATACGCAGTATTTT.